This T cell receptor (beta chain) comes out of a study of T cell changes during pregnancy in multiple sclerosis. Here immunoSEQ multiplex PCR was the method, and the copy in TCRdb shows in-frame clones only, minus some. The sample consists of about 100,000 clones, over 75% of them appearing once. CDR1 is SGHRS, CDR2 YFSETQ, per germline. Unmatched junction bases numbered 10, after V lost 3 bases and J lost 2 bases. The CDR3 covers 18 residues. The TCR sequence derives from a female donor in good health, enrolled as a control in a pregnancy study. The source material was peripheral blood, sampled in the second trimester of pregnancy. V gene TRBV5-1 combines with J gene TRBJ2-1; 11 bases align to TRBD2. The CDR3 here is CASSSIFSGGGTYNEQFF. CDR3 sequence (DNA): TGCGCCAGCAGCTCAATATTTAGCGGGGGGGGGACCTACAATGAGCAGTTCTTC.